Listed below are T cell receptor beta chains from one sample, sequenced in a study of blood T cell repertoires in COVID-19. The table came from immunoSEQ multiplex PCR; TCRdb's copy has only in-frame clones and leaves some out. The profile shows about 74,000 clones, roughly 88% of them singletons. Sequenced material: peripheral blood. These receptors were taken from a woman aged 80 or over with active or convalescent COVID-19. CDR3s include the opening cysteine and the closing phenylalanine or tryptophan. A D gene is named only where the DNA matches it firmly. For some rows the clone size is stated as once, few or many, or as a class when expanded; others skip it.

D	V	J	size	DNA	CDR3
-	TRBV12-5	TRBJ2-1	-	TGTGCTAGTGCCGTTGGGGTCCGAATAAACCAGGGCTACAATGAGCAGTTCTTC	CASAVGVRINQGYNEQFF
-	TRBV6-2/TRBV6-3	TRBJ2-1	-	TGTGCCAGCAGTTACTCGGACGGGGACTCCTACAATGAGCAGTTCTTC	CASSYSDGDSYNEQFF
-	TRBV19	TRBJ2-6	-	TGTGCCAGTAGTATAGAGGGCTCGTCCTTCTCTGGGGCCAACGTCCTGACTTTC	CASSIEGSSFSGANVLTF
-	TRBV29-1	TRBJ1-4	-	TGCAGCGTAAGGGACACAAATGAAAAACTGTTTTTT	CSVRDTNEKLFF
TRBD2	TRBV29-1	TRBJ2-3	-	TGCAGCGTTGAACTAGCGGGTACGCAGTATTTT	CSVELAGTQYF
-	TRBV29-1	TRBJ2-5	once	TGCAGCGGGGGGGAGAAAGAGACCCAGTACTTC	CSGGEKETQYF
TRBD2	TRBV6-2/TRBV6-3	TRBJ2-1	once	TGTGCCAGCAGTTTCCCGGGACTAGCTTTCAATGAGCAGTTCTTC	CASSFPGLAFNEQFF
TRBD1	TRBV2	TRBJ1-1	-	TGTGCCAGCTGGGGACAGCCAAACACTGAAGCTTTCTTT	CASWGQPNTEAFF
-	TRBV19	TRBJ1-5	-	TGTGCCAGTAGTATACTCAGGGAGGGCCAGCCCCAGCATTTT	CASSILREGQPQHF
TRBD2	TRBV19	TRBJ2-7	few	TGTGCCAGTAGGGATGGTGCTAGCGGGACGGCTTACGAGCAGTACTTC	CASRDGASGTAYEQYF
-	TRBV18	TRBJ2-7	-	TGTGCCAGCTCACCAGGGGCTTTGAGGTACGAGCAGTACTTC	CASSPGALRYEQYF
TRBD1	TRBV19	TRBJ2-7	-	TGTGCCAGTAGTATAGAGGGACAGGGAGACGAGCAGTACTTC	CASSIEGQGDEQYF
-	TRBV11-2	TRBJ2-1	-	TGTGCCAGCAGCTTAATCCGCTACCGAGATGAGCAGTTCTTC	CASSLIRYRDEQFF
-	TRBV3-1/TRBV3-2	TRBJ1-5	-	TGTGCCAGCAGCCACGACGGGTCTTACAATCAGCCCCAGCATTTT	CASSHDGSYNQPQHF
-	TRBV11-2	TRBJ1-1	-	TGTGCCAGCAGCTTAGTGAGAGGGAACACTGAAGCTTTCTTT	CASSLVRGNTEAFF
TRBD1	TRBV6-5	TRBJ2-7	medium-sized	TGTGCCAGCAGTCCCGGACAGGGTAGATACGAGCAGTACTTC	CASSPGQGRYEQYF
-	TRBV19	TRBJ1-5	-	TGTGCCAGTAGTATTCAGGGCGGTAGCAATCAGCCCCAGCATTTT	CASSIQGGSNQPQHF